A single sample gave rise to the 24 T cell receptor beta chains below, sequenced in a study of OX40 agonist ivuxolimab in advanced cancers. Libraries came from the immunoSEQ multiplex PCR assay. Sourced from immuneACCESS, this table was stored by TCRdb with only in-frame sequences that have V and J called. A share of the clones is absent; for the studies checked, an unresolved V gene accounts for under half, and the remainder has no known explanation. A total of 75,000 to 100,000 clones appear in this sample, more than 75% of them only once. The ten largest clones represent under 3.5% of the sample. This material consisted of CD4+ or CD8+ T cells sorted from blood, taken in a trial of the OX40 agonist ivuxolimab. These receptor sequences come from an adult with an advanced solid tumor such as melanoma, head and neck, liver or kidney cancer.

The chain couples TRBV5-4 to TRBJ2-1; 7 nucleotides align to TRBD1. CDR1 is SGHNT and CDR2 is YYREEE in the germline V gene (reference sequence). The CDR3 consists of 16 residues. With 3 bases clipped from V and 2 bases from J, the junction kept 8 bases outside the gene matches. The CDR3 DNA follows: TGTGCCAGCAGCTCCGGCCCCGGACAGGCCTACAATGAGCAGTTCTTC. Translated, it gives CASSSGPGQAYNEQFF.

The CDR3 spells CASSLTGQGAAKNIQYF. The CDR3 nucleotides read TGCGCCAGCAGCTTGACCGGACAGGGGGCGGCCAAAAACATTCAGTACTTC. V usage is TRBV5-1 and J usage is TRBJ2-4, with 11 bases fitting TRBD1. The CDR3 has 17 amino acids. Germline assignment: CDR1 SGHRS and CDR2 YFSETQ. With 1 base clipped from V and 1 base from J, the junction kept 4 bases outside the gene matches.

The chain employs TRBV7-9 and TRBJ1-2; TRBD1 might be the D (5 bases). V was pared by 3 bases and J by 0 bases, with 14 bases between. Germline-derived CDR1 and CDR2 are SEHNR and FQNEAQ (reference sequence). The CDR3 totals 16 residues. The CDR3 is CASSFGAGRANYGYTF. The CDR3 nucleotides are TGTGCCAGCAGCTTCGGGGCAGGGCGAGCTAACTATGGCTACACCTTC.

The genes are TRBV5-5 and TRBJ1-1; no clear D. CDR1 and CDR2 (germline): SGHKS, YYEKEE (reference sequence). With 5 bases removed from V and 1 base from J, the gap between germline ends came to 12 bases. CDR3 length: 14 residues. The CDR3 DNA reads as TGTGCCAGCAGTTCACAGATAAGGAACACTGAAGCTTTCTTT. Translated: CASSSQIRNTEAFF.

The gene calls are TRBV27 and TRBJ2-7, with D perhaps matching TRBD1 or TRBD2 (5 bases each). This CDR3 spans 16 amino acids. The germline V gene encodes CDR1 MNHEY and CDR2 SMNVEV (reference sequence). V was shortened by 7 bases and J by 3 bases, with 22 bases between the two germline ends. CDR3 protein: CASTQTGAIAYYEQYF. The CDR3 nucleotides are TGTGCCAGCACACAAACCGGGGCAATCGCGTACTACGAGCAGTACTTC.

The gene calls are TRBV7-8 and TRBJ1-5, with D unclear. The length of the CDR3 is 19 residues. Trimming removed 2 bases from V and 5 bases from J, with 25 bases in between. Germline CDR1 and CDR2: SGHVS and FQNEAQ. CDR3 region: CASSLSARSIVGIHQPQHF. CDR3 sequence (DNA): TGTGCCAGCAGCTTATCGGCTAGATCCATTGTGGGGATCCATCAGCCCCAGCATTTT.

V is TRBV7-9 and J is TRBJ1-1; 8 bases are shared with TRBD1. V dropped 5 bases and J dropped 2; count of bases not matched to a gene: 13. The CDR3 covers 17 residues. CDR1 is SEHNR, CDR2 FQNEAQ, per germline (reference sequence). In DNA, the CDR3 is TGTGCCAGCAGCCTGGACAGGGATGTTGGATATAACACTGAAGCTTTCTTT. Translation gives CASSLDRDVGYNTEAFF.

This chain joins TRBV6-1 and TRBJ2-7; D is ambiguous. The germline V gene encodes CDR1 MNHNS and CDR2 SASEGT. The germline V and J ends were trimmed by 6 bases and 1 base, with 13 bases remaining between them. The CDR3 consists of 14 residues. In DNA, the CDR3 is TGTGCCAGCAGACCATCGGTGGGATCCTACGAGCAGTACGTC. Protein sequence: CASRPSVGSYEQYV.

The rearrangement joins TRBV6-5 to TRBJ2-2; no firm D call. Germline loops: CDR1 MNHEY, CDR2 SVGAGI. The CDR3 is 16 residues long. The V gene lost 0 bases and the J gene lost 0 bases, with 8 bases spanning the gap. The CDR3 loop is CASSYSSRANTGELFF. The DNA for the CDR3 is TGTGCCAGCAGTTACTCATCCAGAGCGAACACCGGGGAGCTGTTTTTT.

J is TRBJ2-1 and V is TRBV6-5, with 8 bases identical to TRBD2. The CDR3 runs 15 residues. V lost 6 bases and J lost 6; bases outside the gene matches: 10. Germline CDR1 reads MNHEY; CDR2 reads SVGAGI. CDR3 in amino acids: CASSSGGTKSNEQFF. The CDR3, as DNA: TGTGCCAGCAGCAGCGGGGGAACCAAGTCCAATGAGCAGTTCTTC.

There are a few counts of this clone. The V gene is TRBV28, the J gene TRBJ2-2, with 9 bases fitting TRBD1. The CDR3 sequence is 17 residues long. The ends lost 6 bases at V and 6 bases at J; junction bases unmatched: 14. Germline CDR1 reads MDHEN; CDR2 reads SYDVKM. The CDR3 coding sequence is TGTGCCAGCAGCCCGAAACCCTGGACAGGGGAATCCGGGGAGCTGTTTTTT. This sequence encodes CASSPKPWTGESGELFF. Looking up the rest from reference TRBV28 and TRBJ2-2 gives the full variable domain: DVKVTQSSRYLVKRTGEKVFLECVQDMDHENMFWYRQDPGLGLRLIYFSYDVKMKEKGDIPEGYSVSREKKERFSLILESASTNQTSMYLCASSPKPWTGESGELFFGEGSRLTVL.

This chain links TRBV6-5 with TRBJ1-1, with D possibly being TRBD1 (5 bases). The CDR3 totals 14 residues. Trimming took 2 bases from V and 4 from J, leaving 11 bases between them. Germline-derived CDR1 and CDR2 are MNHEY and SVGAGI. CDR3 amino acids: CASSYSQGGTEAFF. DNA of the CDR3: TGTGCCAGCAGTTACAGCCAGGGTGGCACTGAAGCTTTCTTT.

The genes are TRBV7-2 and TRBJ2-1, with TRBD2 matching over 11 bases. Germline V gene lookup returns CDR1 SGHTA and CDR2 FQGNSA. The V and J ends lost 3 bases and 4 bases, in that order; junction bases with no gene match: 2. This CDR3 has 15 residues. CDR3 nucleotide sequence: TGTGCCAGCAGCTTTGGGACTAGCGGTTACAATGAGCAGTTCTTC. Its protein product is CASSFGTSGYNEQFF.

This clone was counted only a few times. The V gene is TRBV10-3, the J gene TRBJ2-3; D perhaps matches TRBD2 (6 bases). This CDR3 spans 15 amino acids. V was trimmed by 4 bases and J by 8 bases, leaving 19 bases between them. Germline V lookup: CDR1 ENHRY, CDR2 SYGVKD. The CDR3, as DNA: TGTGCCATCAGTGGGTTTCAGGGATACGGGGGTACGCAGTATTTT. Its protein product is CAISGFQGYGGTQYF.

V usage is TRBV14 and J usage is TRBJ2-2, with D hard to call. The CDR3 has 16 amino acids. The germline V gene encodes CDR1 SGHDN and CDR2 FVKESK. V was trimmed by 0 bases and J by 0 bases, leaving 8 bases between them. The CDR3 DNA is TGTGCCAGCAGCCAAGAAAAGACGGCGAACACCGGGGAGCTGTTTTTT. It specifies CASSQEKTANTGELFF.

The chain uses TRBV7-9 and TRBJ1-4; 8 nucleotides match TRBD1. The CDR3 runs to 15 residues. Losses at the gene ends were 4 bases for V and 8 bases for J; bases not matched to a gene: 9. The germline V gene encodes CDR1 SEHNR and CDR2 FQNEAQ (reference sequence). The CDR3 coding sequence is TGTGCCAGCAGCTCCCACCAGGGGGCCCAGGAAAAACTGTTTTTT. This gives the protein CASSSHQGAQEKLFF.

The genes are TRBV5-4 and TRBJ1-1; D is unresolved. V lost 0 bases and J 1 base, leaving 7 bases between the germline ends. There are 14 residues in the CDR3. The germline V gene has CDR1 SGHNT and CDR2 YYREEE (reference sequence). CDR3 amino acids: CASSLEAGNTEAFF. The CDR3 DNA follows: TGTGCCAGCAGCTTGGAGGCAGGGAACACTGAAGCTTTCTTT.

The V gene is TRBV30, the J gene TRBJ2-1; 10 nucleotides line up with TRBD2. The junction had 5 bases not matched to a gene; V was cut back by 5 bases and J by 4 bases. The CDR3 runs to 14 residues. Germline CDR1 is GTSNPN and CDR2 is SVGIG (reference sequence). CDR3 sequence reads: CAWARLAGYNEQFF. DNA for the CDR3: TGTGCCTGGGCCCGACTAGCGGGTTACAATGAGCAGTTCTTC.

The chain joins TRBV10-3 to TRBJ1-4; TRBD1 matches at 7 bases. The CDR3 is 13 residues long. CDR1 is ENHRY and CDR2 is SYGVKD in the germline V gene. Germline trimming cut 10 bases from V and 8 bases from J; bases unmatched to any gene: 10. The CDR3 loop reads CATRDSRAEKLFF. CDR3 DNA sequence: TGTGCCACCCGGGACAGCCGGGCGGAAAAACTGTTTTTT.

The rearrangement uses TRBV7-9 and TRBJ2-7; the D gene is possibly TRBD1 (7 bases). Germline V lookup: CDR1 SEHNR, CDR2 FQNEAQ (reference sequence). Trimming stripped 2 bases from V and 3 bases from J, with 14 bases between. There are 15 residues in the CDR3. CDR3 nucleotides: TGTGCCAGCAGCTTATTGGAGGGGGCCTACTACGAGCAGTACTTC. Translated: CASSLLEGAYYEQYF.

This chain links TRBV27 with TRBJ1-1; D unclear. V dropped 6 bases and J dropped 3 bases, with 11 bases sitting between them. Looked up from germline, CDR1 is MNHEY and CDR2 is SMNVEV (reference sequence). The length of the CDR3 is 13 residues. The CDR3 DNA is TGTGCCAGCAGAAAACCCCCATACACTGAAGCTTTCTTT. It yields the protein CASRKPPYTEAFF.

The genes are TRBV7-2 and TRBJ2-1, with 8 bases aligning to TRBD1. The CDR3 spans 13 residues. The V and J ends lost 4 bases and 9 bases, in that order; junction bases with no gene match: 5. Germline CDR1 reads SGHTA; CDR2 reads FQGNSA. This CDR3 reads CASSSPGGGEQFF. For the CDR3, the DNA is TGTGCCAGCAGCTCGCCAGGGGGCGGTGAGCAGTTCTTC.

The chain links TRBV5-4 to TRBJ2-4; no clear D gene. The germline V gene has CDR1 SGHNT and CDR2 YYREEE (reference sequence). The CDR3 has 13 amino acids. The germline V and J ends were trimmed by 4 bases and 7 bases, with 12 bases remaining between them. CDR3 sequence: CASSRYETNIQYF. In DNA form, the CDR3 reads TGTGCCAGCAGCCGATATGAGACGAACATTCAGTACTTC.

The chain is built from TRBV7-2 and TRBJ1-2; 9 bases align to TRBD1. The J segment lost 2 bases and the V segment lost 10 bases, leaving 11 bases of the junction unmatched. The CDR3 has 15 residues. CDR1 SGHTA and CDR2 FQGNSA come from the germline V gene. The CDR3 loop reads CAKSDRGSGNYGYTF. The CDR3 nucleotides are TGTGCCAAATCGGACAGGGGATCGGGGAACTATGGCTACACCTTC.